This record covers a single T cell receptor (beta chain). The method was immunoSEQ multiplex PCR; TCRdb's version includes in-frame clones alone and lacks a portion of them. The repertoire holds approximately 5,500 clones, with roughly 30% as singletons. The sample originates from a study of T cells in localized non-small cell lung cancer. The CDR3 is 15 residues long. After removal of 3 bases from V and 4 bases from J, the junction contained 9 bases not matched to a gene. Germline CDR1 GTSNPN, CDR2 SVGIG (reference sequence). The V gene is TRBV30, the J gene TRBJ2-5, with 9 bases fitting TRBD2. The sequenced sample was lung tumor tissue, obtained before any cancer treatment. This receptor was obtained from an older female donor with stage I lung adenocarcinoma. CDR3 in DNA: TGTGCCTGGAGCCGGATAGCGGGAGCAGGAGAGACCCAGTACTTC. It codes for CAWSRIAGAGETQYF. Supplemented by reference TRBV30 and TRBJ2-5, the full variable domain reads SQTIHQWPATLVQPVGSPLSLECTVEGTSNPNLYWYRQAAGRGLQLLFYSVGIGQISSEVPQNLSASRPQDRQFILSSKKLLLSDSGFYLCAWSRIAGAGETQYFGPGTRLLVL.